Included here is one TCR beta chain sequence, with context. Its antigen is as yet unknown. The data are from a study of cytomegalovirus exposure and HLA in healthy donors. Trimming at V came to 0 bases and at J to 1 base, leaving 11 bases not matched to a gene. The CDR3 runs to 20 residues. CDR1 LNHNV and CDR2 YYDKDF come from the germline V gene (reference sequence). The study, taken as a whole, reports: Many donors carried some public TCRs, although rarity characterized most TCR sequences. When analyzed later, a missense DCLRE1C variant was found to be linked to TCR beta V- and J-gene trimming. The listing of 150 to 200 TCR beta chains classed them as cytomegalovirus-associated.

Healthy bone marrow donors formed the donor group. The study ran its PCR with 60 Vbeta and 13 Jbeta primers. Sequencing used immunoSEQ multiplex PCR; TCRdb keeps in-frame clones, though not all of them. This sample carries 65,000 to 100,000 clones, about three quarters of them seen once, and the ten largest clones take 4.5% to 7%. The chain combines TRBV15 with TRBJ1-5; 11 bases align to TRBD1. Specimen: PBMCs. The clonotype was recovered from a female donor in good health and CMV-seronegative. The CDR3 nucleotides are TGTGCCACCAGCAGAGATTTGGGGGGACAGGGGGTATTCAGCAATCAGCCCCAGCATTTT. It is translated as CATSRDLGGQGVFSNQPQHF.